This paragraph covers one T cell receptor beta chain sequence. Antigen specificity is unknown. This specimen belongs to a study of blood T cells in healthy people across ages. A sample-barcoded 5' primer and a J-beta primer mix were used in a second PCR of roughly 6 to 11 cycles. One entry per CDR3 protein results from TCRdb running MiXCR on the 5' RACE reads. Here the sample spans 850,000 to 1,000,000 distinct CDR3 sequences, roughly 51% being singletons. The CDR3 contains 16 residues. J gave up 0 bases and V 2 bases, and 3 bases lay outside the gene matches. General observations from the study: A greater number of naive CD4+ cells and higher diversity distinguished long-lived donors from aged donors. As age increased, TCR beta diversity per million T cells fell in a roughly linear fashion.

There were healthy Caucasian individuals from Russia, aged about 6 to 100, serving as donors. The extraction recovered at least 6 micrograms of total RNA per sample. Sequenced input: blood. The chain carries TRBV12-3 or TRBV12-4 and TRBJ2-3; TRBD2 aligns across 9 bases. The sequence derives from an older woman in good health. The CDR3, as DNA: TGTGCCAGCAGTTTATGGCTAGCGGGGAGCACAGATACGCAGTATTTT. It specifies CASSLWLAGSTDTQYF.